This T cell receptor beta chain stems from a study of OX40 agonist ivuxolimab in advanced cancers. Study in general: Ivuxolimab, an antibody acting as an agonist of OX40 (CD134), was used to treat patients. Partial responses occurred in three patients (one hepatocellular carcinoma, two cutaneous melanoma). General study findings and limits: Both blood CD4+ and CD8+ T cells showed clonal growth by week 6 at 0.1 to 3.0 mg/kg.

Comments on this clone: The antigen is not known.

CDR3 length: 12 residues. Trimming took 6 bases from V and 2 from J; bases not matched to a gene: 4. Germline-derived CDR1 and CDR2 are SQVTM and ANQGSEA. Produced via immunoSEQ multiplex PCR; TCRdb's table is partial and in-frame only. The sample consists of almost 85,000 clones, about 94% of them appearing once. The V call is TRBV29-1, the J call TRBJ2-7; 7 bases line up with TRBD2. The specimen was CD4+ or CD8+ T cells sorted from blood, collected in a trial of the OX40 agonist ivuxolimab. This receptor was identified in an adult with an advanced solid tumor such as melanoma, head and neck, liver or kidney cancer. The CDR3 DNA is TGCAGCGTGTGGGGGACTACCTACGAGCAGTACTTC. Its protein product is CSVWGTTYEQYF.